Included here is one T cell receptor (beta chain) sequence, with context. These data originate in a study of blood T cell repertoires in COVID-19. Profiling relied on immunoSEQ multiplex PCR, and the TCRdb table lists in-frame clones only, not all of them. The data show approximately 170,000 clones, around 80% seen once. The CDR3 length is 18 residues. V gave up 10 bases and J gave up 0 bases; unmatched junction bases: 17. Germline V gene sequence: CDR1 KGHDR, CDR2 SFDVKD. Sample: peripheral blood. V is TRBV24-1 and J is TRBJ1-3; 7 positions match TRBD1. The receptor comes from a man in his fifties or sixties with active or convalescent COVID-19. The CDR3 loop is CATVSGTALTFSGNTIYF. CDR3 coding DNA: TGTGCCACGGTTTCCGGGACAGCACTTACTTTCTCTGGAAACACCATATATTTT.